This T cell receptor beta chain was captured by sequencing in a study of blood T cell repertoires in COVID-19. Enrolled during active infection, Seattle patients were then followed longitudinally. Authors' analysis steps: Estimation of nucleated cell counts was performed using reference gene primer amplification. Profiling relied on immunoSEQ multiplex PCR, and the TCRdb table lists in-frame clones only, not all of them. That table gives V, J and clone size, and the DNA gave D and trimming. The table lists about 160,000 clones, approximately 95% of them singletons. V was shortened by 3 bases and J by 2 bases, with 8 bases between the two germline ends. There are 13 residues in the CDR3. From germline, CDR1 is SGHRS and CDR2 YFSETQ. A remark on this clone: This specimen includes other DNA sequences encoding the same CDR3.

The rearrangement uses TRBV5-1 and TRBJ1-1, with a weak D call TRBD1 (6 bases). This receptor was obtained from a woman in her sixties or seventies with COVID-19, enrolled during active disease. The specimen sequenced was peripheral blood. The CDR3 loop reads CASSWTANTEAFF. CDR3 DNA sequence: TGCGCCAGCAGCTGGACAGCAAACACTGAAGCTTTCTTT.